The present T cell receptor (beta chain) was sequenced within a study of cytomegalovirus exposure and HLA in healthy donors. Study at large: From donors who were HLA-typed, an early data release held around 85 million unique TCRs. Study conclusions and caveats: One variant, a missense change in DCLRE1C, was linked in a later analysis to TCR beta V- and J-gene trimming.

This clone appeared a few times. Antigen specificity is unknown. The PCR was carried out with 60 Vbeta primers and 13 Jbeta primers. The assay was immunoSEQ multiplex PCR, and TCRdb's table has in-frame clones only and misses some. The sample includes about 150,000 clones, roughly 68% seen only once; the top ten take 4% to 5.5%. The germline V and J ends were trimmed by 9 bases and 4 bases, with 15 bases remaining between them. The CDR3 totals 13 residues. Germline CDR1 LNHDA, CDR2 SQIVND (reference sequence). The sequencing input was PBMCs. The receptor was derived from a man aged 55 to 70 in good health and CMV-seronegative. The rearrangement uses TRBV19 and TRBJ1-1; D remains unclear. CDR3 sequence: CASASWLATEAFF. The CDR3, as DNA: TGTGCCAGCGCCTCTTGGTTGGCCACTGAAGCTTTCTTT.